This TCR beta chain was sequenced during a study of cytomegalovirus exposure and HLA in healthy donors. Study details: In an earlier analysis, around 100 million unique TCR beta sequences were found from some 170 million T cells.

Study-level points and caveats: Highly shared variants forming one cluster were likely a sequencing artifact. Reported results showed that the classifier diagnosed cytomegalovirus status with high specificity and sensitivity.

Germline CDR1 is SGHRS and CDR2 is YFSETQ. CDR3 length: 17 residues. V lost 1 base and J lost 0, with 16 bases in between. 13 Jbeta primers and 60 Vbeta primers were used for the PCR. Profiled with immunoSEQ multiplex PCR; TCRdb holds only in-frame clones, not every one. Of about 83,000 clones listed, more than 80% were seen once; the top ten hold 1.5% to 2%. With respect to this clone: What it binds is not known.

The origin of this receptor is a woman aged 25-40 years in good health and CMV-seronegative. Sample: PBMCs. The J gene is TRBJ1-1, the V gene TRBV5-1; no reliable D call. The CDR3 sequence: CASSLSALGRLNTEAFF. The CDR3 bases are TGCGCCAGCAGCTTGTCAGCTCTTGGCAGGTTGAACACTGAAGCTTTCTTT.